This T cell receptor beta chain stems from a study of blood T cell repertoires in COVID-19. As for the study in general: COVID-19 samples collected from the United States, Italy and Spain covered acute and convalescent phases. PBMCs, B-cell-depleted T cells, or T cells provided the cDNA or gDNA that made up the material.

In the authors' methods: Estimation of nucleated cell counts was performed using reference gene primer amplification. Sequencing was performed with immunoSEQ multiplex PCR; in TCRdb, only in-frame clones are kept and a portion is missing. The V and J calls and clone size come from that table; D and trimming were worked out from the DNA. The data hold roughly 150,000 clones, with about 90% observed a single time. This CDR3 contains 17 residues. Trimming took 3 bases from V and 6 from J; bases not matched to a gene: 5. The germline V gene has CDR1 MNHEY and CDR2 SMNVEV (reference sequence). The receptor's source is a man aged 80 or over with acute or convalescent COVID-19. This chain connects TRBV27 to TRBJ2-4; 16 nucleotides match TRBD2. What was sequenced was peripheral blood. CDR3 region: CASSFPGLAGGANIQYF. For the CDR3, the DNA is TGTGCCAGCAGTTTCCCGGGACTAGCGGGAGGGGCAAACATTCAGTACTTC.